This TCR beta chain appears in the sequencing data of a study of blood T cells in healthy people across ages. Donation came from healthy Caucasian individuals in Russia who were aged about 6 to 95. A second PCR, run for roughly 6 to 11 cycles, used a sample-barcoded 5' primer plus a J-beta primer mix. Individual samples furnished no less than 2.5 million CDR3-containing paired-end reads apiece. TCRdb re-derived calls from the 5' RACE reads in MiXCR, one entry per CDR3 protein. This table has roughly 1,500,000 distinct CDR3 sequences, about 31% appearing once. The CDR3 covers 15 residues. V was trimmed by 0 bases and J by 4 bases, leaving 14 bases between them. Germline CDR1 DFQATT, CDR2 SNEGSKA (reference sequence).

Material: blood. The sequence came from a woman in her twenties or thirties in good health. This chain links TRBV20-1 with TRBJ2-3; D possibly corresponds to TRBD2 (5 bases). The CDR3 sequence: CSARDPRGAADTQYF. The CDR3 bases are TGCAGTGCTAGAGATCCCCGGGGAGCGGCAGATACGCAGTATTTT.